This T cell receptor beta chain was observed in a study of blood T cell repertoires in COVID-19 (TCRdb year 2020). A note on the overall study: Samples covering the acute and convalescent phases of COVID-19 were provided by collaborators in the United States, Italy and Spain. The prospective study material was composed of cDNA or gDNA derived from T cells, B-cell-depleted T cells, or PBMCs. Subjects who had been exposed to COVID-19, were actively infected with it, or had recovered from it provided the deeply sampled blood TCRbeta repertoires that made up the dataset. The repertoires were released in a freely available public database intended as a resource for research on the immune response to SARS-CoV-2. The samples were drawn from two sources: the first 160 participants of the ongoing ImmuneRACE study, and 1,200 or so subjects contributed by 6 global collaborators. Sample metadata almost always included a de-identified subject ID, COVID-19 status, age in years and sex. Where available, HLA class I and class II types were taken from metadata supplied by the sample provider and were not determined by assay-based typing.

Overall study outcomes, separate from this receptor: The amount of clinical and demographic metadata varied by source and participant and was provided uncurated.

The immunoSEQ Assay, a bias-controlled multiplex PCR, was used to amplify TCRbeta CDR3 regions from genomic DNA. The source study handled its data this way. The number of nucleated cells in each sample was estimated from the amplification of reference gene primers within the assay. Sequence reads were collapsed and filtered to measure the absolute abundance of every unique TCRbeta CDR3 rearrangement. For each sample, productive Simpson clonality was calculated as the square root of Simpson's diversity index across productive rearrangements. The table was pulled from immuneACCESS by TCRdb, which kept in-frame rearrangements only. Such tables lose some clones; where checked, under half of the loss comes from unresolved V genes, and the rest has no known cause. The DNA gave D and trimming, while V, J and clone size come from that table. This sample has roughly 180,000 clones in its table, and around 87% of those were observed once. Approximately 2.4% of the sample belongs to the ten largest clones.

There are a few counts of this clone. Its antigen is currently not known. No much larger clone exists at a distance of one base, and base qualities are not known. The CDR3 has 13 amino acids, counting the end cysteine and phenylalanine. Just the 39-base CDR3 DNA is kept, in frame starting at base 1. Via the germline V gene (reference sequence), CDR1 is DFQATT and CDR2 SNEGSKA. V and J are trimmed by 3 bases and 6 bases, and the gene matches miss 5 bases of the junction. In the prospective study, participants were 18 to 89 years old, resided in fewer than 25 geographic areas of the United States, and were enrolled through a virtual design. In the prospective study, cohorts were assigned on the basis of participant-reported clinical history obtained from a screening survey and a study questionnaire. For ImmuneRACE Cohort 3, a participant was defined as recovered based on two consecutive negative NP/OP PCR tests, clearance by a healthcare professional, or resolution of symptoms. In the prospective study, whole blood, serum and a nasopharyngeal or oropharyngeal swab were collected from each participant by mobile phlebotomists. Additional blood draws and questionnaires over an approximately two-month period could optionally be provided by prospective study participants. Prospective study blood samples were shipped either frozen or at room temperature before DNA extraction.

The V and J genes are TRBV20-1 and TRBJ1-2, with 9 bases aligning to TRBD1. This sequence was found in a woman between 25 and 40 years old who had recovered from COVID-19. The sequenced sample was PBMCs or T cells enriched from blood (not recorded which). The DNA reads TGCAGTGCTAGTGAGACAGGGGGTCATGGCTACACCTTC. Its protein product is CSASETGGHGYTF.